Listed below are T cell receptor beta chains from one sample, sequenced in a study of T cell responses to AZD1222 COVID-19 vaccine. The repertoire was sequenced with immunoSEQ multiplex PCR; TCRdb's copy has only in-frame clones and lacks some. The table lists 120,000 or so clones, more than 80% of them singletons. The sequencing here drew on peripheral blood, taken on day 0 of AZD1222 vaccination. The receptors derive from an adult in good health. CDR3s include the opening cysteine and the closing phenylalanine or tryptophan. The D gene is left open where the match is weak. Size is stated for part of the rows, as once, few or many counts, or as a class when the clone is expanded.

TRBJ2-1 | . | TRBV28 | . | CASTRQYNEQFF | TGTGCCAGCACAAGACAGTACAATGAGCAGTTCTTC
TRBJ2-1 | . | TRBV7-2 | once | CASSLDGTEQFF | TGTGCCAGCAGCTTAGATGGCACTGAGCAGTTCTTC
TRBJ1-2 | . | TRBV24-1 | . | CATIIEQSYGYTF | TGTGCCACCATTATTGAGCAGAGCTATGGCTACACCTTC
TRBJ2-7 | TRBD1 | TRBV4-2 | . | CASSRDRREQYF | TGTGCCAGCAGTCGGGACAGGCGGGAGCAGTACTTC
TRBJ2-7 | . | TRBV2 | . | CASSEVGQPFSYEQYF | TGTGCCAGCAGTGAGGTTGGACAGCCCTTCTCCTACGAGCAGTACTTC
TRBJ1-1 | . | TRBV7-9 | . | CASSLAEGMNTEAFF | TGTGCCAGCAGCTTAGCAGAGGGGATGAACACTGAAGCTTTCTTT
TRBJ2-1 | TRBD2 | TRBV5-4 | . | CASSPGGTVAYNEQFF | TGTGCCAGCAGCCCCGGGGGGACTGTTGCCTACAATGAGCAGTTCTTC
TRBJ1-5 | . | TRBV12-3/TRBV12-4 | . | CASSPNNNQPQHF | TGTGCCAGCAGCCCAAATAACAATCAGCCCCAGCATTTT
TRBJ1-4 | . | TRBV28 | . | CASSPGEGRADNEKLFF | TGTGCCAGCAGTCCCGGGGAGGGGCGGGCAGATAATGAAAAACTGTTTTTT
TRBJ2-2 | TRBD2 | TRBV6-4 | . | CASSDTSGNTGELFF | TGTGCCAGCAGTGACACTAGCGGAAACACCGGGGAGCTGTTTTTT
TRBJ2-7 | . | TRBV10-3 | . | CAISKSVQGGYEQYF | TGTGCCATCAGTAAGTCGGTACAGGGGGGGTACGAGCAGTACTTC
TRBJ1-2 | . | TRBV10-3 | . | CAISENIGAPTYGYTF | TGTGCCATCAGTGAGAATATAGGGGCTCCTACCTATGGCTACACCTTC
TRBJ1-4 | . | TRBV6-4 | . | CASSETQNEKLFF | TGTGCCAGCAGTGAAACGCAGAATGAAAAACTGTTTTTT
TRBJ2-2 | TRBD1 | TRBV10-3 | . | CAIRGPGTGDTGELFF | TGTGCCATCAGGGGACCCGGAACAGGGGACACCGGGGAGCTGTTTTTT
TRBJ1-1 | TRBD1 | TRBV18 | once | CASSPDRGLNTEAFF | TGTGCCAGCTCACCAGACAGGGGTTTGAACACTGAAGCTTTCTTT
TRBJ1-1 | . | TRBV19 | once | CASSMGRSNTEAFF | TGTGCCAGTAGTATGGGGCGCTCAAACACTGAAGCTTTCTTT
TRBJ1-5 | . | TRBV5-5 | once | CASSLGGAGQPQHF | TGTGCCAGCAGCTTGGGGGGGGCCGGGCAGCCCCAGCATTTT
TRBJ2-7 | . | TRBV11-2 | . | CASSLGPSYEQYF | TGTGCCAGCAGCTTAGGACCGTCCTACGAGCAGTACTTC
TRBJ2-7 | . | TRBV10-3 | . | CAIRTDRPGNYEQYF | TGTGCCATCAGGACAGACAGGCCGGGGAACTACGAGCAGTACTTC
TRBJ1-6 | . | TRBV5-4 | . | CASSRAGLFYNSPLHF | TGTGCCAGCAGCAGAGCAGGGTTGTTCTATAATTCACCCCTCCACTTT
TRBJ1-4 | . | TRBV10-2 | . | CASSASMGLNEKLFF | TGCGCCAGCAGTGCGTCCATGGGGTTAAATGAAAAACTGTTTTTT
TRBJ1-1 | . | TRBV5-1 | once | CASSAGQTDTEAFF | TGCGCCAGCAGCGCAGGACAGACGGACACTGAAGCTTTCTTT
TRBJ2-7 | . | TRBV15 | . | CATSRAGSYEQYF | TGTGCCACCAGCAGAGCGGGCAGCTACGAGCAGTACTTC
TRBJ2-5 | TRBD2 | TRBV5-4 | . | CASSLRTSPQETQYF | TGTGCCAGCAGCTTACGGACTAGCCCCCAAGAGACCCAGTACTTC
TRBJ2-1 | . | TRBV5-1 | . | CASSLGGRVYNEQFF | TGCGCCAGCAGCTTGGGAGGTAGAGTATACAATGAGCAGTTCTTC
TRBJ2-2 | TRBD2 | TRBV5-6 | . | CASSLGGRGTGELFF | TGTGCCAGCAGCTTGGGCGGGAGGGGCACCGGGGAGCTGTTTTTT
TRBJ2-2 | . | TRBV19 | . | CASSSPSGPGELFF | TGTGCCAGTAGTAGTCCGTCGGGACCCGGGGAGCTGTTTTTT
TRBJ2-7 | TRBD2 | TRBV3-1/TRBV3-2 | . | CASSQDRRTSGPTPTHEQYF | TGTGCCAGCAGCCAAGATCGGCGCACTAGCGGGCCAACCCCTACCCACGAGCAGTACTTC
TRBJ2-5 | . | TRBV6-2/TRBV6-3 | . | CASSYDLVLGPSIRETQYF | TGTGCCAGCAGTTACGACCTAGTACTTGGGCCTTCTATTCGGGAGACCCAGTACTTC
TRBJ2-5 | . | TRBV28 | . | CASSLSRETQYF | TGTGCCAGCAGTTTATCCCGGGAGACCCAGTACTTC
TRBJ1-2 | . | TRBV20-1 | . | CGGDAVSGYTF | TGCGGAGGGGATGCGGTATCAGGCTACACCTTC
TRBJ2-7 | . | TRBV10-3 | . | CAIRGDRSSNEQYF | TGTGCCATCAGGGGTGACAGGAGTAGCAACGAGCAGTACTTC
TRBJ2-5 | . | TRBV5-4 | once | CASSLYGSPKTQYF | TGTGCCAGCAGCTTGTACGGGAGCCCTAAGACCCAGTACTTC
TRBJ2-1 | TRBD2 | TRBV5-1 | . | CASSLASGTYNEQFF | TGCGCCAGCAGCTTGGCTAGCGGGACCTACAATGAGCAGTTCTTC
TRBJ2-6 | . | TRBV12-5 | . | CASGPGTSGANVLTF | TGTGCTAGTGGTCCCGGGACCTCTGGGGCCAACGTCCTGACTTTC
TRBJ2-1 | . | TRBV27 | . | CASSSVAPVMYIYNEQFF | TGTGCCAGCAGCTCTGTGGCACCCGTGATGTATATCTACAATGAGCAGTTCTTC
TRBJ2-1 | . | TRBV2 | . | CASSEDEVGSSYNEQFF | TGTGCCAGCAGTGAAGACGAGGTGGGTTCTTCCTACAATGAGCAGTTCTTC
TRBJ2-3 | . | TRBV14 | . | CASRDWVDTQYF | TGTGCCAGCAGGGACTGGGTTGATACGCAGTATTTT
TRBJ1-1 | . | TRBV9 | . | CASSVEGRAGAFF | TGTGCCAGCAGCGTAGAGGGTAGGGCGGGAGCTTTCTTT
TRBJ2-7 | TRBD1 | TRBV6-2/TRBV6-3 | . | CASSYLGQVYEQYF | TGTGCCAGCAGTTACCTAGGACAGGTTTACGAGCAGTACTTC
TRBJ2-1 | . | TRBV6-1 | . | CASSGGARGREIYNEQFF | TGTGCCAGCAGTGGGGGTGCTAGGGGGCGGGAGATCTACAATGAGCAGTTCTTC